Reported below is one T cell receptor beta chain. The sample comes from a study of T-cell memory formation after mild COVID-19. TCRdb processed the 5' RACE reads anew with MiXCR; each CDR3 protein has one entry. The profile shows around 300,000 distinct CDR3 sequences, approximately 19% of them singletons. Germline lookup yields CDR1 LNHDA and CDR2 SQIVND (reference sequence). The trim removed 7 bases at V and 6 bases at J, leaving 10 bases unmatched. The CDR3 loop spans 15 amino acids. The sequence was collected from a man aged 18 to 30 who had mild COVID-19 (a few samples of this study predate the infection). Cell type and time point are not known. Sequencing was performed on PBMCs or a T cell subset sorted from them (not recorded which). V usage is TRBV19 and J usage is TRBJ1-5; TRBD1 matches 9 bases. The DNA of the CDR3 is TGTGCCAGTATCGACCGGGACAGGGTGGGTCAGCCCCAGCATTTT. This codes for CASIDRDRVGQPQHF.